The rows below give T cell receptor beta chains drawn from one sample of a study of identical twins. TCRdb re-called the 5' RACE reads through MiXCR, storing one row per CDR3 protein. The table lists roughly 690,000 distinct CDR3 sequences, 5.5% to 6.5% of them singletons, with roughly 1.8% in the top ten. Sequencing was carried out using naive T cells sorted from blood. All receptors come from a man younger than 30 in good health. Both conserved end residues are part of each CDR3. A D gene is named only where the DNA matches it firmly. Clone size is given for some rows only: seen once, a few or many times, or a class if the clone is expanded.

D gene: -; clone size: few; V gene: TRBV20-1; CDR3 protein: CSARDLGQSYEQYF
D gene: TRBD1; clone size: -; V gene: TRBV10-3; CDR3 protein: CAISPRGGGQGGDTQYF
D gene: -; clone size: many; V gene: TRBV12-3/TRBV12-4; CDR3 protein: CASSLEGRVQNEQFF
D gene: TRBD2; clone size: many; V gene: TRBV12-3/TRBV12-4; CDR3 protein: CASRRAGGPSETQYF
D gene: TRBD2; clone size: many; V gene: TRBV5-1; CDR3 protein: CASSFTAGDGLGEQFF
D gene: -; clone size: many; V gene: TRBV20-1; CDR3 protein: CSARDPINIQYF
D gene: TRBD2; clone size: many; V gene: TRBV20-1; CDR3 protein: CSARAVAGGPLETQYF
D gene: -; clone size: few; V gene: TRBV28; CDR3 protein: CASTVGDDEQFF
D gene: -; clone size: many; V gene: TRBV15; CDR3 protein: CATRSNAVYEQYF
D gene: -; clone size: many; V gene: TRBV25-1; CDR3 protein: CASSESKNTEAFF
D gene: -; clone size: many; V gene: TRBV9; CDR3 protein: CASSGTPDSPLHF
D gene: -; clone size: many; V gene: TRBV7-2; CDR3 protein: CASSLGVGELFF
D gene: -; clone size: many; V gene: TRBV7-2; CDR3 protein: CASSLGRQLNQPQHF
D gene: TRBD2; clone size: few; V gene: TRBV6-2/TRBV6-3; CDR3 protein: CASSYDGRAYNEQFF
D gene: -; clone size: many; V gene: TRBV4-2; CDR3 protein: CASSQARGFQETQYF
D gene: -; clone size: -; V gene: TRBV27; CDR3 protein: CASSLLPGPLYEQYF
D gene: -; clone size: many; V gene: TRBV2; CDR3 protein: CASLGGSPLHF
D gene: -; clone size: -; V gene: TRBV7-2; CDR3 protein: CASSLSPAHNEQFF
D gene: -; clone size: many; V gene: TRBV29-1; CDR3 protein: CSVGRGRSYNEQFF
D gene: -; clone size: few; V gene: TRBV21-1; CDR3 protein: CARLLAGTQNTGELFF
D gene: -; clone size: few; V gene: TRBV3-1; CDR3 protein: CASSQYLDRPGEKLFF
D gene: TRBD2; clone size: many; V gene: TRBV7-2; CDR3 protein: CASSSITSGEQFF
D gene: -; clone size: -; V gene: TRBV9; CDR3 protein: CASTSDINTEAFF
D gene: -; clone size: many; V gene: TRBV21-1; CDR3 protein: CASSNRPYGF
D gene: -; clone size: -; V gene: TRBV21-1; CDR3 protein: CASSNYRRYPSSPGHEQFF
D gene: -; clone size: many; V gene: TRBV25-1; CDR3 protein: CASSVMASSGREAFF
D gene: TRBD1; clone size: few; V gene: TRBV19; CDR3 protein: CASLPGQGRDQPQHF
D gene: TRBD2; clone size: -; V gene: TRBV20-1; CDR3 protein: CSATPSGKNILYNEQFF
D gene: -; clone size: many; V gene: TRBV7-9; CDR3 protein: CASSSQVPYEQYF
D gene: TRBD1; clone size: -; V gene: TRBV27; CDR3 protein: CASSASQGRTTDTQYF
D gene: TRBD1; clone size: -; V gene: TRBV4-1; CDR3 protein: CASSQEGQGVPYEQYF
D gene: TRBD2; clone size: many; V gene: TRBV6-1; CDR3 protein: CASRSLAGGRHYNEQFF
D gene: TRBD2; clone size: many; V gene: TRBV29-1; CDR3 protein: CSGGTSLYEQYF
D gene: TRBD1; clone size: few; V gene: TRBV4-1; CDR3 protein: CASSPLQGASNQPQHF
D gene: TRBD2; clone size: many; V gene: TRBV6-4; CDR3 protein: CASSVTSGRFDEQFF
D gene: TRBD1; clone size: -; V gene: TRBV20-1; CDR3 protein: CSAVGSTGTGINQPQHF
D gene: -; clone size: many; V gene: TRBV28; CDR3 protein: CASISGTNYNEQFF
D gene: TRBD1; clone size: few; V gene: TRBV12-3/TRBV12-4; CDR3 protein: CASSHTGGTEAFF
D gene: TRBD2; clone size: many; V gene: TRBV12-3/TRBV12-4; CDR3 protein: CASSLQPGLAGDLEQFF
D gene: TRBD1; clone size: few; V gene: TRBV11-2; CDR3 protein: CASSLDGGRGSYNEQFF
D gene: -; clone size: many; V gene: TRBV29-1; CDR3 protein: CSVAKGAEAFF
D gene: -; clone size: many; V gene: TRBV7-2; CDR3 protein: CASSSRYTDTQYF
D gene: -; clone size: -; V gene: TRBV6-5; CDR3 protein: CASSLDLGGNQPQHF
D gene: -; clone size: few; V gene: TRBV29-1; CDR3 protein: CSVGSGTSTEAFF
D gene: -; clone size: -; V gene: TRBV11-2; CDR3 protein: CASSLEPAFNEKLFF
D gene: -; clone size: -; V gene: TRBV19; CDR3 protein: CASSIGGVDTEAFF
D gene: TRBD2; clone size: few; V gene: TRBV24-1; CDR3 protein: CATSDSDGRGWGQETQYF
D gene: TRBD2; clone size: many; V gene: TRBV12-3/TRBV12-4; CDR3 protein: CASSHGGGTYNEQFF
D gene: -; clone size: many; V gene: TRBV5-1; CDR3 protein: CASSSGHGGGTDTQYF
D gene: -; clone size: many; V gene: TRBV29-1; CDR3 protein: CSVDQGTDTQYF
D gene: -; clone size: many; V gene: TRBV4-1; CDR3 protein: CASSQVWSGGNTGELFF
D gene: TRBD1; clone size: -; V gene: TRBV20-1; CDR3 protein: CSARISGTGGSGELFF
D gene: TRBD1; clone size: few; V gene: TRBV6-5; CDR3 protein: CASSYSMLAGGDTQYF
D gene: TRBD1; clone size: many; V gene: TRBV29-1; CDR3 protein: CSVRGLFQDTQYF
D gene: -; clone size: many; V gene: TRBV10-3; CDR3 protein: CAISEEQGFTGELFF